This TCR beta chain was recorded in a study of response to subunit inactivated influenza vaccine. This clonotype occurred a few times. J lost 2 bases, V lost 0 bases, and 7 bases had no gene match. The CDR3 extends over 17 amino acids. TCRdb reprocessed the RT-PCR reads with MiXCR, giving one entry per CDR3 protein. Here the sample spans about 570,000 distinct CDR3 sequences, roughly 10% being singletons. The same data also contributed to another study, on T cells expressing NK-cell markers. That investigation notes: Making the TCR beta cDNA relied on 5'RACE template switching with UMIs. The authors derived TCR beta repertoires from sorted CD3+CD56+NKG2C+, CD3+CD56+NKG2C- and CD3+CD56-NKG2C+ T cells.

The chain has TRBV12-3 or TRBV12-4 and TRBJ2-5; 9 positions agree with TRBD2. This receptor was obtained from a man in his fifties who received an inactivated influenza vaccine. The sample in question was PBMCs from blood, obtained on the day of vaccination. The CDR3 spells CASSLASASGVQETQYF. CDR3 DNA sequence: TGTGCCAGCAGTTTAGCGTCTGCTAGCGGGGTACAAGAGACCCAGTACTTC.